The present T cell receptor beta chain was sequenced within a study of blood T cell repertoires in COVID-19. The overall study: Both acute and convalescent COVID-19 samples were obtained from the United States, Italy and Spain. The analysed material was cDNA or gDNA that came from T cells, B-cell-depleted T cells, or PBMCs.

Germline assignment: CDR1 MDHEN and CDR2 SYDVKM. The CDR3 length is 15 residues. Trimming took off 3 bases at V and 8 bases at J, with 18 bases between the two ends. Authors' processing steps: By means of reference gene primer amplification, nucleated cell counts were estimated. Produced via immunoSEQ multiplex PCR; TCRdb's table is partial and in-frame only. V and J calls and clone size come straight from that table; D and trimming were deduced from the DNA. This repertoire shows some 60,000 clones, around 83% found once; its top ten account for around 3.4%. The sequenced material came from peripheral blood. The rearrangement links TRBV28 to TRBJ2-3; weak D call: TRBD2 (6 bases). This clonotype was sampled from a woman aged 80 or older with acute or convalescent COVID-19. This CDR3 reads CASSFAGIQGFTQYF. CDR3 bases: TGTGCCAGCAGTTTTGCGGGGATTCAAGGTTTTACGCAGTATTTT.